The next 16 T cell receptor beta chains were all read from a single sample in a study of T-cell reconstitution after alpha-beta-depleted transplantation in children (dated by TCRdb to the mid-2010s). The library came from PCR. Sequencing used an Illumina HiSeq 2500. TCR library preparation used molecular barcoding, with unique molecular identifiers applied to normalize quantification of the TCRbeta repertoire. TCRdb trimmed public reads at Q25 via fastp, called clones via MiXCR and kept in-frame beta chains. Every CDR3 protein is listed once, alongside the most common genes and DNA of its rows. The sample includes under 75,000 distinct CDR3 sequences, with 9.5% to 13% observed a single time. The ten biggest clones cover about 13% of the sample. The treatment or condition label corresponds to: allogeneic hematopoietic cell transplantation with graft depleted of TCRalphabeta T cells and CD19 B cells.

The sequences come from PBMCs, collected before TCRalphabeta/CD19-depleted stem cell transplant. Receptors were obtained from a boy aged 5-17 years with acute myeloid leukemia, due to receive a stem cell transplant.

This clonotype was detected many times. V is TRBV29-1 and J is TRBJ2-5, with 10 bases matching TRBD1. The J segment lost 0 bases and the V segment lost 4 bases, leaving 2 bases of the junction unmatched. The CDR3 covers 14 residues. Per germline, CDR1 SQVTM and CDR2 ANQGSEA. The CDR3 nucleotides are TGCAGCGTTGGGGACAGGGGTTACCAAGAGACCCAGTACTTC. This sequence encodes CSVGDRGYQETQYF.

This clonotype was found many times. The chain has TRBV20-1 and TRBJ2-1; D possibly uses TRBD1 or TRBD2 (5 bases each). The CDR3 extends over 15 amino acids. V was pared by 6 bases and J by 0 bases, with 15 bases between. Germline loops: CDR1 DFQATT, CDR2 SNEGSKA (reference sequence). CDR3 region: CSAFKRGSSYNEQFF. The CDR3 nucleotides are TGCAGTGCCTTCAAACGGGGCAGCTCCTACAATGAGCAGTTCTTC.

This clonotype was found many times. The CDR3 DNA follows: TGTGCCAGCAGCACTCGACAGGGGAACACTGAAGCTTTCTTT. Its translation: CASSTRQGNTEAFF. The rearrangement uses TRBV12-3 or TRBV12-4 and TRBJ1-1; TRBD1 aligns across 7 bases. After removal of 6 bases from V and 1 base from J, the junction contained 5 bases not matched to a gene. The CDR3 runs 14 residues.

This clonotype was seen repeatedly, ten times or more. The chain joins TRBV28 to TRBJ2-4, with 8 bases lining up with TRBD2. The CDR3 has 15 residues. V gave up 5 bases and J gave up 9 bases; unmatched junction bases: 12. Germline V lookup: CDR1 MDHEN, CDR2 SYDVKM. Written as DNA, the CDR3 is TGTGCCAGCAGTCGGGAACCGGGACTAGTTCTCATTCAGTACTTC. Translated, it gives CASSREPGLVLIQYF.

This chain uses TRBV5-1 with TRBJ2-1; 9 bases align to TRBD2. V dropped 3 bases and J dropped 6; count of bases not matched to a gene: 13. CDR3 length: 17 amino acids. Germline assignment: CDR1 SGHRS and CDR2 YFSETQ. The CDR3 DNA is TGCGCCAGCAGCTCCCTGTCGGTCGCGGGGGGGCGCAATGAGCAGTTCTTC. This gives the protein CASSSLSVAGGRNEQFF.

In its sample, this clonotype was seen a few times. V usage is TRBV7-9 and J usage is TRBJ1-1; 8 bases line up with TRBD1. This CDR3 has 14 residues. With V trimmed by 4 bases and J by 5 bases, 6 bases remained unmatched. Germline CDR1 reads SEHNR; CDR2 reads FQNEAQ (reference sequence). CDR3 amino acids: CASSSGQGWTEAFF. The DNA for the CDR3 is TGTGCCAGCAGCTCCGGACAGGGATGGACTGAAGCTTTCTTT.

There are many counts of this clonotype. J is TRBJ2-2 and V is TRBV4-2; possibly TRBD2 for D (5 bases). The CDR3 totals 16 residues. CDR1 is LGHNA and CDR2 is YNFKEQ in the germline V gene. Trimming shortened V by 1 base and J by 2 bases, and 11 bases separated the two germline ends. The CDR3 DNA reads as TGTGCCAGCAGCCAAGTCTCTAGCACCAACACCGGGGAGCTGTTTTTT. Its protein is CASSQVSSTNTGELFF.

This clonotype was seen ten or more times. This rearrangement joins TRBV7-9 to TRBJ2-7; D may correspond to TRBD1 or TRBD2 (5 bases each). Trimming left V 4 bases short and J 2 bases short, with 21 bases between. The CDR3 is 17 residues long. Germline lookup yields CDR1 SEHNR and CDR2 FQNEAQ (reference sequence). Written as DNA, the CDR3 is TGTGCCAGCAGCTCAGCTGGGAGTAGCAGGGCCCCCTACGAGCAGTACTTC. Protein product: CASSSAGSSRAPYEQYF.

This clonotype has ten or more counts. The chain has TRBV3-1 and TRBJ2-7; D possibly corresponds to TRBD1 (5 bases). The CDR3 consists of 13 residues. Per germline, CDR1 LGHDT and CDR2 YNNKEL (reference sequence). Deletions cut 0 bases from V and 5 bases from J, with 8 bases between. CDR3 nucleotides: TGTGCCAGCAGCCAAGAACCCAGGGACGAGCAGTACGTC. It encodes CASSQEPRDEQYV.

This clonotype was counted at least ten times. The CDR3 sequence: CASSQQGAGNTIYF. CDR3 DNA sequence: TGTGCCAGCAGCCAACAGGGGGCTGGAAACACCATATATTTT. The chain uses TRBV7-2 and TRBJ1-3; 8 nucleotides line up with TRBD1. CDR3 length equals 14 residues. Germline V lookup: CDR1 SGHTA, CDR2 FQGNSA. V lost 5 bases, J lost 2 bases, and 2 bases stayed unmatched. Full variable domain (remainder filled in from reference TRBV7-2 and TRBJ1-3): GAGVSQSPSNKVTEKGKDVELRCDPISGHTALYWYRQSLGQGLEFLIYFQGNSAPDKSGLPSDRFSAERTGGSVSTLTIQRTQQEDSAVYLCASSQQGAGNTIYFGEGSWLTVV.

This clonotype was seen at least ten times. J is TRBJ1-5 and V is TRBV15; 8 bases are a match to TRBD1. CDR3 size: 17 residues. V shed 0 bases, J shed 7 bases, and the junction held 11 bases outside the gene matches. The germline CDR1 and CDR2 sequences are LNHNV and YYDKDF (reference sequence). The CDR3 spells CATSRDPRGQNRQPQHF. The DNA for the CDR3 is TGTGCCACCAGCAGAGATCCCAGGGGGCAAAACAGGCAGCCCCAGCATTTT. The complete variable domain, with remaining parts taken from reference TRBV15 and TRBJ1-5, reads DAMVIQNPRYQVTQFGKPVTLSCSQTLNHNVMYWYQQKSSQAPKLLFHYYDKDFNNEADTPDNFQSRRPNTSFCFLDIRSPGLGDTAMYLCATSRDPRGQNRQPQHFGDGTRLSIL.

In its sample, this clonotype was seen many times. The rearrangement links TRBV7-9 to TRBJ2-3; D is undetermined. Germline lookup yields CDR1 SEHNR and CDR2 FQNEAQ (reference sequence). The length of the CDR3 is 16 residues. Trimming took 0 bases from V and 2 from J, leaving 12 bases between them. The CDR3 DNA follows: TGTGCCAGCAGCTTAGCGGAGCAGGAAATCACAGATACGCAGTATTTT. It is translated as CASSLAEQEITDTQYF.

This clonotype was detected ten times or more. The rearrangement uses TRBV6-1 and TRBJ1-2; D is uncertain. The ends were cut back, 3 bases at V and 2 bases at J, with 13 bases in the middle. Per the germline V gene, CDR1 is MNHNS and CDR2 is SASEGT. This CDR3 has 15 residues. Here the CDR3 reads CASSDQGSPNYGYTF. In DNA, the CDR3 is TGTGCCAGCAGTGATCAAGGGAGTCCCAACTATGGCTACACCTTC.

This clonotype showed up many times. The rearrangement links TRBV10-3 to TRBJ2-1; 14 nucleotides match TRBD2. Trimming removed 6 bases from V and 5 bases from J; junction bases left unmatched: 9. Germline V gene data show CDR1 as ENHRY and CDR2 as SYGVKD. This CDR3 region has 17 residues. The CDR3 protein is CAIRGTSGSSKHNEQFF. The CDR3 DNA reads as TGTGCCATCAGGGGGACTAGCGGGAGTAGTAAACACAATGAGCAGTTCTTC.

This clonotype was observed many times. V gene TRBV5-1 combines with J gene TRBJ2-1; perhaps D is TRBD1 or TRBD2 (5 bases each). The CDR3 consists of 13 residues. Germline V lookup: CDR1 SGHRS, CDR2 YFSETQ. The ends were cut back, 7 bases at V and 6 bases at J, with 14 bases in the middle. CDR3 region: CASDRGEGNEQFF. The CDR3 DNA follows: TGCGCCAGCGACCGGGGCGAGGGCAATGAGCAGTTCTTC.

This clonotype was detected ten times or more. The chain links TRBV20-1 to TRBJ2-5; D perhaps matches TRBD1 (6 bases). CDR1 is DFQATT, CDR2 SNEGSKA, per germline (reference sequence). The CDR3 totals 15 residues. Trimming removed 6 bases at V and 5 bases at J, with 22 bases between. The DNA of the CDR3 is TGCAGTGCAGAGAGATTTACAGGGTACCGGGAGACCCAGTACTTC. Its protein product is CSAERFTGYRETQYF.